The 30 T cell receptor beta chains below were found in one sample sequenced in a study of blood T cell repertoires in COVID-19. Libraries were prepared by immunoSEQ multiplex PCR; TCRdb keeps only in-frame clonotypes and omits some of them. The profile covers 160,000 or so clones, with 85% to 95% appearing a single time and 2% taken by the ten largest. The sample consisted of peripheral blood. These TCRs come from a woman in her sixties or seventies with COVID-19, enrolled during active disease.

The chain has TRBV7-2 and TRBJ2-3; 8 bases fit TRBD1. The CDR3 covers 16 residues. Trimming cost V 3 bases and J 5 bases; bases outside gene matches: 10. Germline CDR1 SGHTA, CDR2 FQGNSA. This chain's CDR3 is CASSLNPPGGGDTQYF. Here the CDR3 DNA reads TGTGCCAGCAGCTTGAATCCACCAGGGGGCGGAGATACGCAGTATTTT.

The chain recombines TRBV6-5 with TRBJ1-2, with TRBD1 matching over 9 bases. Germline V gives CDR1 MNHEY, CDR2 SVGAGI. The trim removed 11 bases at V and 6 bases at J, leaving 13 bases unmatched. This CDR3 comprises 14 residues. The chain's CDR3 is CAGGGTGFVHGYTF. CDR3 DNA: TGTGCCGGTGGGGGGACAGGGTTTGTCCATGGCTACACCTTC.

The genes are TRBV10-1 and TRBJ1-5; possibly TRBD1 for D (6 bases). The CDR3 extends over 17 amino acids. V lost 6 bases and J lost 2, with 20 bases in between. Germline CDR1 WNHNN, CDR2 SYGVQD (reference sequence). CDR3 in DNA: TGCGCCAGCAGAGAGAGGGAGACAGGTTTCCGCAATCAGCCCCAGCATTTT. This sequence encodes CASRERETGFRNQPQHF.

The chain couples TRBV7-9 to TRBJ1-1; D remains ambiguous. Trimming left V 0 bases short and J 7 bases short, with 9 bases between. CDR3 length equals 13 residues. In germline, CDR1 is SEHNR, CDR2 FQNEAQ (reference sequence). The CDR3 spells CASSLAGGDEAFF. In DNA form, the CDR3 reads TGTGCCAGCAGCTTAGCAGGTGGAGATGAAGCTTTCTTT.

The J gene is TRBJ1-4, the V gene TRBV9; D is possibly TRBD1 (6 bases). The CDR3 sequence is 14 residues long. The V end lost 3 bases, the J end lost 10 bases, and 16 bases lay between the germline ends. The germline gives CDR1 SGDLS, CDR2 YYNGEE. The CDR3 sequence is CASSAQGTDGKLFF. The CDR3 DNA reads as TGTGCCAGCAGCGCACAGGGAACGGACGGAAAACTGTTTTTT.

The V gene is TRBV19, the J gene TRBJ2-5; TRBD1 might be the D (6 bases). The CDR3 is made up of 14 amino acids. Germline V CDR1 and CDR2: LNHDA, SQIVND (reference sequence). V dropped 5 bases and J dropped 1 base, with 11 bases sitting between them. CDR3 sequence: CASSVAGVQETQYF. The CDR3 bases are TGTGCCAGTAGTGTAGCAGGGGTCCAAGAGACCCAGTACTTC.

V gene TRBV12-3 or TRBV12-4 combines with J gene TRBJ1-2, with 8 bases matching TRBD1. This CDR3 is 13 amino acids long. V was pared by 5 bases and J by 9 bases, with 8 bases of the junction left unmatched. The CDR3: CASSPGTGESYTF. The CDR3 DNA sequence: TGTGCCAGCAGTCCCGGGACAGGAGAGAGCTACACCTTC.

The V gene is TRBV5-6, the J gene TRBJ1-1; TRBD1 is a possible D gene (5 bases). The CDR3 runs 13 residues. CDR1 SGHDT and CDR2 YYEEEE come from the germline V gene. V lost 2 bases and J lost 1, with 6 bases in between. CDR3: CASSFRANTEAFF. In DNA form, the CDR3 reads TGTGCCAGCAGCTTCAGGGCGAACACTGAAGCTTTCTTT. Drawing the rest from reference TRBV5-6 and TRBJ1-1, the complete variable domain is DAGVTQSPTHLIKTRGQQVTLRCSPKSGHDTVSWYQQALGQGPQFIFQYYEEEERQRGNFPDRFSGHQFPNYSSELNVNALLLGDSALYLCASSFRANTEAFFGQGTRLTVV.

The chain uses TRBV6-6 and TRBJ1-1; 9 nucleotides align to TRBD1. The CDR3 is made up of 14 amino acids. CDR1 MNHNY and CDR2 SVGAGI come from the germline V gene (reference sequence). The V and J ends lost 10 bases and 0 bases, in that order; junction bases with no gene match: 6. In nucleotides, the CDR3 is TGTGCCACGTTAAACAGGGGGCTGAACACTGAAGCTTTCTTT. It encodes CATLNRGLNTEAFF.

The rearrangement joins TRBV19 to TRBJ1-1; D might be TRBD1 (6 bases). CDR1 is LNHDA, CDR2 SQIVND, per germline (reference sequence). The CDR3 runs to 14 residues. V gave up 8 bases and J gave up 3 bases, with 16 bases separating them. The CDR3 spells CASRLGGAYTEAFF. CDR3 nucleotide sequence: TGTGCCAGTCGCCTGGGGGGGGCCTACACTGAAGCTTTCTTT. The full variable domain, with the rest looked up from reference TRBV19 and TRBJ1-1, is DGGITQSPKYLFRKEGQNVTLSCEQNLNHDAMYWYRQDPGQGLRLIYYSQIVNDFQKGDIAEGYSVSREKKESFPLTVTSAQKNPTAFYLCASRLGGAYTEAFFGQGTRLTVV.

CDR3 amino acids: CATSREVGTSGGQAAETQYF. CDR3 in DNA: TGTGCCACCAGCAGAGAAGTAGGGACTAGCGGGGGACAAGCGGCAGAGACCCAGTACTTC. The rearrangement joins TRBV15 to TRBJ2-5; TRBD2 aligns across 14 bases. The CDR3 consists of 20 residues. Germline trimming cut 0 bases from V and 4 bases from J; bases unmatched to any gene: 13. In germline, CDR1 is LNHNV, CDR2 YYDKDF (reference sequence).

The gene calls are TRBV5-6 and TRBJ2-5; 7 bases agree with TRBD1. CDR1 and CDR2 (germline): SGHDT, YYEEEE. The CDR3 length is 15 residues. V was clipped by 3 bases and J by 1 base; unmatched bases: 6. The CDR3 loop reads CASSSQQGFQETQYF. The CDR3 region has the DNA TGTGCCAGCAGCTCGCAACAGGGGTTCCAAGAGACCCAGTACTTC. Complete variable domain (other parts from reference TRBV5-6 and TRBJ2-5): DAGVTQSPTHLIKTRGQQVTLRCSPKSGHDTVSWYQQALGQGPQFIFQYYEEEERQRGNFPDRFSGHQFPNYSSELNVNALLLGDSALYLCASSSQQGFQETQYFGPGTRLLVL.

The chain combines TRBV4-2 with TRBJ1-4; D remains unclear. CDR3 length equals 15 residues. Per germline, CDR1 LGHNA and CDR2 YNFKEQ. The V gene lost 4 bases and the J gene lost 5 bases, with 14 bases spanning the gap. For the CDR3, the DNA is TGTGCCAGCAGCCGGAAGGAGGGTGAAAATGAAAAACTGTTTTTT. Translating gives CASSRKEGENEKLFF.

V usage is TRBV5-6 and J usage is TRBJ2-2, with D perhaps TRBD1 (6 bases). CDR3 length: 15 amino acids. Germline CDR1 SGHDT, CDR2 YYEEEE. V was shortened by 4 bases and J by 3 bases, with 13 bases between the two germline ends. The CDR3 region is CASSPDRLDTGELFF. DNA of the CDR3: TGTGCCAGCAGCCCTGACAGGTTGGACACCGGGGAGCTGTTTTTT.

The gene calls are TRBV5-4 and TRBJ2-7, with TRBD2 matching 11 bases. The germline gives CDR1 SGHNT, CDR2 YYREEE (reference sequence). The CDR3 is 16 residues long. After removal of 0 bases from V and 0 bases from J, the junction contained 2 bases not matched to a gene. The CDR3 DNA is TGTGCCAGCAGCTTGGGACTAGCGGGGAGCTCCTACGAGCAGTACTTC. This sequence encodes CASSLGLAGSSYEQYF.

The chain links TRBV5-1 to TRBJ2-7, with 9 bases fitting TRBD1. CDR1 is SGHRS and CDR2 is YFSETQ in the germline V gene. The CDR3 is 14 amino acids. Germline trimming cut 4 bases from V and 5 bases from J; bases unmatched to any gene: 7. This CDR3 is CASSEPTGGNEQYF. The CDR3, as DNA: TGCGCCAGCAGCGAACCCACAGGGGGCAACGAGCAGTACTTC.

This chain links TRBV7-8 with TRBJ2-3, with 11 positions matching TRBD2. CDR3 length: 18 amino acids. V lost 1 base, J lost 1 base, and 7 bases stayed unmatched. Germline CDR1 reads SGHVS; CDR2 reads FQNEAQ. CDR3 in amino acids: CASSLGTSGGIGTDTQYF. The CDR3 DNA reads as TGTGCCAGCAGCTTAGGCACTAGCGGGGGTATAGGCACAGATACGCAGTATTTT.

This sequence joins TRBV7-2 and TRBJ1-5; D gene uncertain. Germline V gene sequence: CDR1 SGHTA, CDR2 FQGNSA. V dropped 5 bases and J dropped 4 bases, with 12 bases sitting between them. The CDR3 length is 14 residues. The CDR3: CASSPDTDNQPQHF. CDR3 sequence (DNA): TGTGCCAGCAGCCCAGACACGGATAATCAGCCCCAGCATTTT.

The chain links TRBV7-9 to TRBJ2-1, with 10 bases lining up with TRBD2. The CDR3 is made up of 15 amino acids. V trimming: 5 bases; J trimming: 4 bases; junction bases outside the gene matches: 5. CDR1 is SEHNR and CDR2 is FQNEAQ in the germline V gene (reference sequence). CDR3 bases: TGTGCCAGCAGCCATAGCGGGGGGACTTACAATGAGCAGTTCTTC. Amino acid sequence: CASSHSGGTYNEQFF.

The chain combines TRBV27 with TRBJ2-7, with 8 bases identical to TRBD1. Per the germline V gene, CDR1 is MNHEY and CDR2 is SMNVEV (reference sequence). With V trimmed by 5 bases and J by 3 bases, 9 bases remained unmatched. There are 15 residues in the CDR3. CDR3 DNA: TGTGCCAGCAGTCGCCGGACAGGGACTTACTACGAGCAGTACTTC. It codes for CASSRRTGTYYEQYF.

The chain employs TRBV28 and TRBJ1-2; 10 bases align to TRBD1. The CDR3 spans 14 residues. Germline CDR1 reads MDHEN; CDR2 reads SYDVKM. Trimming removed 6 bases from V and 4 bases from J; junction bases left unmatched: 5. Here the CDR3 reads CASRTGGASYGYTF. CDR3 sequence (DNA): TGTGCCAGCAGGACAGGGGGCGCATCCTATGGCTACACCTTC.

This chain uses TRBV5-4 with TRBJ2-1, with 9 bases aligning to TRBD1. J gave up 2 bases and V 4 bases, and 7 bases lay outside the gene matches. The CDR3 length is 16 residues. Germline CDR1 reads SGHNT; CDR2 reads YYREEE (reference sequence). CDR3: CASSLGQGMAYNEQFF. DNA of the CDR3: TGTGCCAGCAGCCTAGGACAGGGGATGGCCTACAATGAGCAGTTCTTC.

The chain recombines TRBV5-6 with TRBJ1-2, with D unresolved. This CDR3 contains 13 residues. V shed 1 base and J shed 3 bases, with 7 bases lying between them. Germline V gene lookup returns CDR1 SGHDT and CDR2 YYEEEE. CDR3 coding DNA: TGTGCCAGCAGCTTGTTCGGGGACTATGGCTACACCTTC. Its protein is CASSLFGDYGYTF.

The chain recombines TRBV9 with TRBJ2-1; 7 bases line up with TRBD2. The CDR3 contains 15 residues. Trimming removed 4 bases from V and 7 bases from J; junction bases left unmatched: 11. The germline V gene encodes CDR1 SGDLS and CDR2 YYNGEE. In nucleotides, the CDR3 is TGTGCCAGCAGCCGTCCGGGACTAACCAATAATGAGCAGTTCTTC. It codes for CASSRPGLTNNEQFF.

A single count supports this clone. The gene calls are TRBV5-6 and TRBJ2-6; no firm D call. The V end lost 1 base, the J end lost 0 bases, and 8 bases lay between the germline ends. The length of the CDR3 is 16 residues. The V gene's germline CDR1 is SGHDT and CDR2 YYEEEE. CDR3: CASSLRRFSGANVLTF. CDR3 sequence (DNA): TGTGCCAGCAGCTTGCGCCGGTTCTCTGGGGCCAACGTCCTGACTTTC.

The chain joins TRBV6-5 to TRBJ2-5; 10 bases are shared with TRBD2. Germline-derived CDR1 and CDR2 are MNHEY and SVGAGI. This CDR3 is built from 13 residues. V was pared by 6 bases and J by 4 bases, with 2 bases of the junction left unmatched. The DNA of the CDR3 is TGTGCCAGCAGCCTAGCGGGGGTAGAGACCCAGTACTTC. This translates into CASSLAGVETQYF.

J is TRBJ1-1 and V is TRBV5-5; weak D call: TRBD1 (6 bases). CDR1 is SGHKS and CDR2 is YYEKEE in the germline V gene (reference sequence). CDR3 size: 15 residues. V lost 3 bases and J lost 4, with 16 bases in between. DNA of the CDR3: TGTGCCAGCAGCTCCTACAGGGCGCAGGGCACTGAAGCTTTCTTT. Residues: CASSSYRAQGTEAFF.

The chain combines TRBV3-1 (or the pseudogene TRBV3-2) with TRBJ1-1; TRBD1 might be the D (5 bases). Trimming left V 1 base short and J 1 base short, with 10 bases between. Germline values: CDR1 LGHDT, CDR2 YNNKEL (reference sequence). This CDR3 region has 15 residues. CDR3 nucleotide sequence: TGTGCCAGCAGCCAAGCGCCGCAGGGGAACACTGAAGCTTTCTTT. It encodes CASSQAPQGNTEAFF.

The chain combines TRBV5-4 with TRBJ1-4, with 7 positions matching TRBD1. Germline V gene sequence: CDR1 SGHNT, CDR2 YYREEE (reference sequence). The CDR3 is 14 residues long. After removal of 3 bases from V and 5 bases from J, the junction contained 4 bases not matched to a gene. As DNA, the CDR3 is TGTGCCAGCAGCTCCGTGACAGGGAATGAAAAACTGTTTTTT. Its protein product is CASSSVTGNEKLFF.

This chain joins TRBV4-1 and TRBJ1-5; D is ambiguous. With 1 base removed from V and 3 bases from J, the gap between germline ends came to 10 bases. The CDR3 is 15 amino acids. CDR1 MGHRA and CDR2 YSYEKL come from the germline V gene. The CDR3 loop is CASSQGAELNQPQHF. DNA for the CDR3: TGCGCCAGCAGCCAAGGGGCAGAACTCAATCAGCCCCAGCATTTT.